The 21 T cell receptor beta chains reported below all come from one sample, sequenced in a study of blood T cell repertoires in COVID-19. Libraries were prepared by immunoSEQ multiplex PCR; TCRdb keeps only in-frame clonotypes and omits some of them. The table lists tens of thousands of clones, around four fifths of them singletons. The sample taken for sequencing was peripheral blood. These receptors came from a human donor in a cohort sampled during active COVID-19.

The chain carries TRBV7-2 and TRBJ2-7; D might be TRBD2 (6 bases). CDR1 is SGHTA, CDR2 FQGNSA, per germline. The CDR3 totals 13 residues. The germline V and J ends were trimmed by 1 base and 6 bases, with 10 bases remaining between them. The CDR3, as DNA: TGTGCCAGCAGCTTAGAGGCGGGGCTCGAGCAGTACTTC. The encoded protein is CASSLEAGLEQYF.

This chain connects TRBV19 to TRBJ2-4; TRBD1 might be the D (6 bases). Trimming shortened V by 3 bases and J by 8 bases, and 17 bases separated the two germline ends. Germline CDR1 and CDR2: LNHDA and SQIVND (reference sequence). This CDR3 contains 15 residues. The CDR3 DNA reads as TGTGCCAGTAGTATGAAGGGGGACGGGTGGGACATTCAGTACTTC. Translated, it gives CASSMKGDGWDIQYF. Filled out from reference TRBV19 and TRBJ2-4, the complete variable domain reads DGGITQSPKYLFRKEGQNVTLSCEQNLNHDAMYWYRQDPGQGLRLIYYSQIVNDFQKGDIAEGYSVSREKKESFPLTVTSAQKNPTAFYLCASSMKGDGWDIQYFGAGTRLSVL.

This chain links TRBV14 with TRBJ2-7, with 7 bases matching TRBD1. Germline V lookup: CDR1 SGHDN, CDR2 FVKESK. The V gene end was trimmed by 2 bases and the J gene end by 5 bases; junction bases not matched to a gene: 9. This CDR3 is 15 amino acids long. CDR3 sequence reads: CASSQYQRQGNEQYF. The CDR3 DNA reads TGTGCCAGCAGCCAATACCAAAGACAGGGCAACGAGCAGTACTTC.

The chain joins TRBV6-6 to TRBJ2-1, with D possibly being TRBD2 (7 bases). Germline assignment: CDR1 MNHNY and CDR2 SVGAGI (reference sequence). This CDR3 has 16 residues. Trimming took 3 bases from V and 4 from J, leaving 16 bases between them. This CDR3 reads CASSYSSGGRYNEQFF. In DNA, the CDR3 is TGTGCCAGCAGTTATTCCTCGGGGGGCCGTTACAATGAGCAGTTCTTC.

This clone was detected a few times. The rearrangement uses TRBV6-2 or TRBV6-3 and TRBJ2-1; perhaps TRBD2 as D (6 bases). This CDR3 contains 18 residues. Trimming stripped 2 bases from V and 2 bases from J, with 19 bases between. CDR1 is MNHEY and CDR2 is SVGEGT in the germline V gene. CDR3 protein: CASSYILNLARPYNEQFF. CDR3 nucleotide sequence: TGTGCCAGCAGTTACATCCTTAATCTAGCGAGACCCTACAATGAGCAGTTCTTC.

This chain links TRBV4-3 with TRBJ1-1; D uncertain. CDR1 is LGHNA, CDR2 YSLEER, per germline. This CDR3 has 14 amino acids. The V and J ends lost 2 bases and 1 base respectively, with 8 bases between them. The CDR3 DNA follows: TGCGCCAGCAGCCAAAGTCCAGGGAACACTGAAGCTTTCTTT. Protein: CASSQSPGNTEAFF.

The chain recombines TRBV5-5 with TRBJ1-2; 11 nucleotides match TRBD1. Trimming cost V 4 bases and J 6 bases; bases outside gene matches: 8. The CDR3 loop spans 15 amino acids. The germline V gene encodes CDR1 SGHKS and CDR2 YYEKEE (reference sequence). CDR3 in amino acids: CASSPGGTGGDGYTF. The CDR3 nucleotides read TGTGCCAGCAGCCCCGGAGGGACAGGGGGGGATGGCTACACCTTC.

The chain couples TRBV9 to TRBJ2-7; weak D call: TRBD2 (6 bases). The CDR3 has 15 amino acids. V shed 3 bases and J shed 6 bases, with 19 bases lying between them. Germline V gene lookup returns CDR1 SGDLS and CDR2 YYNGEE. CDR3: CASSAGGETRGEQYF. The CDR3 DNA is TGTGCCAGCAGCGCCGGGGGTGAAACTCGAGGCGAGCAGTACTTC.

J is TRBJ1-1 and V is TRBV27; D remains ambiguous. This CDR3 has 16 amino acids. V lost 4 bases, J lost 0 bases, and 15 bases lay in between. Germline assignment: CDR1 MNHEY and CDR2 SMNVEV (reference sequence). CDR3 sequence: CASSSNRVTMNTEAFF. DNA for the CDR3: TGTGCCAGCAGTTCCAACCGGGTTACGATGAACACTGAAGCTTTCTTT.

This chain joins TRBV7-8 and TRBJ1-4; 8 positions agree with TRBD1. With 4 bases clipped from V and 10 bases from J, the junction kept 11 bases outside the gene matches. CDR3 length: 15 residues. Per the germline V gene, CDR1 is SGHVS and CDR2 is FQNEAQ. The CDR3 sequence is CASSSGQGESSKLFF. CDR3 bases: TGTGCCAGCAGCTCCGGACAGGGAGAAAGTTCAAAACTGTTTTTT.

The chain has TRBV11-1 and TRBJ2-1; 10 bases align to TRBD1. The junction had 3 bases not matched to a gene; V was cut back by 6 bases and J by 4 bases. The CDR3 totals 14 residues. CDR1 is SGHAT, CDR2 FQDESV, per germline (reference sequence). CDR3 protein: CASRGTGVYNEQFF. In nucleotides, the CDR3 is TGTGCCAGCAGGGGGACAGGGGTTTACAATGAGCAGTTCTTC. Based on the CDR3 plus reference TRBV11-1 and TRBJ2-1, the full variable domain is EAEVAQSPRYKITEKSQAVAFWCDPISGHATLYWYRQILGQGPELLVQFQDESVVDDSQLPKDRFSAERLKGVDSTLKIQPAELGDSAMYLCASRGTGVYNEQFFGPGTRLTVL.

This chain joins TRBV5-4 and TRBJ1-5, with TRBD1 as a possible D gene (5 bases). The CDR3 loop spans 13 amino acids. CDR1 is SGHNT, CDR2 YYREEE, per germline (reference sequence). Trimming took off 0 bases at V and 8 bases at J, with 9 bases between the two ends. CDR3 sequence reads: CASSLGTSKPQHF. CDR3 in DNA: TGTGCCAGCAGCTTGGGGACAAGTAAGCCCCAGCATTTT.

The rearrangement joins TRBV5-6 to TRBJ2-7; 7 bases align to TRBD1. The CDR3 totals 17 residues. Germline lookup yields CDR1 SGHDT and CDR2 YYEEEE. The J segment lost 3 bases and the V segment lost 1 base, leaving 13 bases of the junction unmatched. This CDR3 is CASSLNGPGTVIYEQYF. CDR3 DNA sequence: TGTGCCAGCAGCTTGAATGGCCCCGGGACAGTGATCTACGAGCAGTACTTC.

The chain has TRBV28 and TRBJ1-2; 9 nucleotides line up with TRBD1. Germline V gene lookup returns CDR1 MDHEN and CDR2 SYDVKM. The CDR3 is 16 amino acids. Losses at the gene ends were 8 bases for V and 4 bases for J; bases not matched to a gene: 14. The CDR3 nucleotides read TGTGCCAGCCTTCCTATTGCCGGGACAGGGAGCTATGGCTACACCTTC. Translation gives CASLPIAGTGSYGYTF.

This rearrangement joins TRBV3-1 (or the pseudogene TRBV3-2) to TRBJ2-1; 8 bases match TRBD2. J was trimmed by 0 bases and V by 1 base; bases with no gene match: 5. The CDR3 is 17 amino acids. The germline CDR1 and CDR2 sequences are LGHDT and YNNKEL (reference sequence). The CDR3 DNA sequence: TGTGCCAGCAGCCAAGCCGAGCGGGGGAGCTCCTACAATGAGCAGTTCTTC. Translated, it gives CASSQAERGSSYNEQFF.

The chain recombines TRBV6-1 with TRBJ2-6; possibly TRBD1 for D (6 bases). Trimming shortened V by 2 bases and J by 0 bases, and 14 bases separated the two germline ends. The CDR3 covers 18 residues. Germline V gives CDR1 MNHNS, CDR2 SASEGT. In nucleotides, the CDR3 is TGTGCCAGCAGTGAAAAGGTTAGGGGGTCCTCTGGGGCCAACGTCCTGACTTTC. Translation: CASSEKVRGSSGANVLTF.

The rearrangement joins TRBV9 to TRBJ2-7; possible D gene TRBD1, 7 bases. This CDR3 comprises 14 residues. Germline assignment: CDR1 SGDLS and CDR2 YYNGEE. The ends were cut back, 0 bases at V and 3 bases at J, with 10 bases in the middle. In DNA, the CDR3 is TGTGCCAGCAGCGTAGGACAGGGAGGCTACGAGCAGTACTTC. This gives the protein CASSVGQGGYEQYF.

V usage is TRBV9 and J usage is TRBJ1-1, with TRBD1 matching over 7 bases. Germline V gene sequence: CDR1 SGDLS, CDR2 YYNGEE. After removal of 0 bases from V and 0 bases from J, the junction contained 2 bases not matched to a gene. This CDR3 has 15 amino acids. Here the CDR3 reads CASSVGTGVNTEAFF. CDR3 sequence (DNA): TGTGCCAGCAGCGTAGGAACAGGGGTGAACACTGAAGCTTTCTTT.

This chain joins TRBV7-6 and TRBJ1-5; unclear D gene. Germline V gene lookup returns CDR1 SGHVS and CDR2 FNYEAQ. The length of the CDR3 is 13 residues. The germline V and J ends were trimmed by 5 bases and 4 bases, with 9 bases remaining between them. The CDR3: CASSPGENQPQHF. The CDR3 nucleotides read TGTGCCAGCAGCCCCGGGGAGAATCAGCCCCAGCATTTT.

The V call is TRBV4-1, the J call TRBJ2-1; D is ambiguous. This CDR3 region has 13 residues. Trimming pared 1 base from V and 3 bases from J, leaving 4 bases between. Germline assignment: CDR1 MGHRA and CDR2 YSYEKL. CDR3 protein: CASSQGLYNEQFF. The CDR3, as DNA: TGCGCCAGCAGCCAAGGACTCTACAATGAGCAGTTCTTC.

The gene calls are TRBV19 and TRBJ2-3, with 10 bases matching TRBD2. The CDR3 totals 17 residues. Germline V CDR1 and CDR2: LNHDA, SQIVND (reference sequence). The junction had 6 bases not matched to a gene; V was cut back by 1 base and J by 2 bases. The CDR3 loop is CASSIGPSGRFTDTQYF. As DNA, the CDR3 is TGTGCCAGTAGTATAGGACCTAGCGGGAGATTCACAGATACGCAGTATTTT.